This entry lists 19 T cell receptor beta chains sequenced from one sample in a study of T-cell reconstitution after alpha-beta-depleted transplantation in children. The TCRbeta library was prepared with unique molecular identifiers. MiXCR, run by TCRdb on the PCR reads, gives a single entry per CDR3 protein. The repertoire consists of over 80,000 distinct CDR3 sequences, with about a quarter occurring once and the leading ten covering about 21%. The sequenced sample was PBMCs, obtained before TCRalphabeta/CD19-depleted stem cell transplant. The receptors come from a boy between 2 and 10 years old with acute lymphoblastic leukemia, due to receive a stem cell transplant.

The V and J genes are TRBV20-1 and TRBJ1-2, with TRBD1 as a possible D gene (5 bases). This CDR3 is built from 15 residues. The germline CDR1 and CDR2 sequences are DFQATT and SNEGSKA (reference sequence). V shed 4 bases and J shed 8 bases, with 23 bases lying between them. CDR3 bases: TGCAGTGCTACGAGAGGAGGACAAGGGAAAGGGGGCTACACCTTC. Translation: CSATRGGQGKGGYTF.

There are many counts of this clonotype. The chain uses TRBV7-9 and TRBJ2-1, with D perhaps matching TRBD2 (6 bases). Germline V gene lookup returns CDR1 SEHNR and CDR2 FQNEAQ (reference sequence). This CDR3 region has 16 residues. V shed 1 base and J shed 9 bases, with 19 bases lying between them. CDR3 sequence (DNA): TGTGCCAGCAGCTTAGTGGTGTTAGCGGAGGGGCCTGAGCAGTTCTTC. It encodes CASSLVVLAEGPEQFF.

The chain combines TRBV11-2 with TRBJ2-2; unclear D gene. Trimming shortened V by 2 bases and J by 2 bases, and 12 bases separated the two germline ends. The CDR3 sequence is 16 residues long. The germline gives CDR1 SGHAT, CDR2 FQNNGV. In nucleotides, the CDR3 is TGTGCCAGCAGCTTACTTCCCGGAGTTAACACCGGGGAGCTGTTTTTT. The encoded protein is CASSLLPGVNTGELFF.

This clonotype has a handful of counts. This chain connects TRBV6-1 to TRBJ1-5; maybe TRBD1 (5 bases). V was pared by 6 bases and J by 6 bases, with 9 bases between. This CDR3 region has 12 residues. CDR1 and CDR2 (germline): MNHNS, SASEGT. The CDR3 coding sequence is TGTGCCAGCAGCAATGGGGGTCAGCCCCAGCATTTT. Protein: CASSNGGQPQHF.

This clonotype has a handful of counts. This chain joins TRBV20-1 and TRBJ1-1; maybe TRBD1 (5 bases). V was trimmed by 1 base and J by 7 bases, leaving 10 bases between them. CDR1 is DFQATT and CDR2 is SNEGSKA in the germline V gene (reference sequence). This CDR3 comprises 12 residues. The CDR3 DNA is TGCAGTGCTAGAGCCCCGGGGGATGAAGCTTTCTTT. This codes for CSARAPGDEAFF.

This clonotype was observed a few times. In DNA form, the CDR3 reads TGTGCCATCAGTGATAGCGGGGGATCCTACAATGAGCAGTTCTTC. Translating gives CAISDSGGSYNEQFF. The chain uses TRBV10-3 and TRBJ2-1; TRBD2 matches 9 bases. Looked up from germline, CDR1 is ENHRY and CDR2 is SYGVKD. V trimming: 3 bases; J trimming: 1 base; junction bases outside the gene matches: 1. The CDR3 runs to 15 residues.

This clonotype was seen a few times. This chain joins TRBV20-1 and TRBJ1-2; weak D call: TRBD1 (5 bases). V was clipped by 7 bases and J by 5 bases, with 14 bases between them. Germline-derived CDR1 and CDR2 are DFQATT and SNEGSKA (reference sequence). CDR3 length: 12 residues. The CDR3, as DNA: TGCAGTGTCAGGGTGACGGAGTATGGCTACACCTTC. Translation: CSVRVTEYGYTF.

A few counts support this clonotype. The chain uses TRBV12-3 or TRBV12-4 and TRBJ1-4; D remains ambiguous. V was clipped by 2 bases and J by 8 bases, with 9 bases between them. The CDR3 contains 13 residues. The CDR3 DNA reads TGTGCCAGCAGTTTACTGGGGTTGGAAAAACTGTTTTTT. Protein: CASSLLGLEKLFF.

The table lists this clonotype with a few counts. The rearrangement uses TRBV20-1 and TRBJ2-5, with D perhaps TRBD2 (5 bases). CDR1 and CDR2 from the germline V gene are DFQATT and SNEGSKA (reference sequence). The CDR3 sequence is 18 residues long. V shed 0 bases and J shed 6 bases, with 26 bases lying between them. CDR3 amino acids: CSARDPSVGWGARKTQYF. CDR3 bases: TGCAGTGCTAGAGACCCGTCGGTGGGATGGGGAGCGAGAAAGACCCAGTACTTC.

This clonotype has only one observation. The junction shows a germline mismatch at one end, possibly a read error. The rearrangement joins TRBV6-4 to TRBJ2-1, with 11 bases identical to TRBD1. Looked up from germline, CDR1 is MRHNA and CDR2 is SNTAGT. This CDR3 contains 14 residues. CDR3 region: CASSGTGGYNEQLF. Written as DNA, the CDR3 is TGTGCCAGCAGTGGGACAGGGGGCTACAATGAGCAGCTCTTC.

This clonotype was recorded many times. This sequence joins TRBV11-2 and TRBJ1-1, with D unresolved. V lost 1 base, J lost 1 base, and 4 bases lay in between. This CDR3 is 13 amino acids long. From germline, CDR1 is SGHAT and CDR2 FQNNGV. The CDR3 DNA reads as TGTGCCAGCAGCTTAGTTCCGAACACTGAAGCTTTCTTT. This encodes CASSLVPNTEAFF.

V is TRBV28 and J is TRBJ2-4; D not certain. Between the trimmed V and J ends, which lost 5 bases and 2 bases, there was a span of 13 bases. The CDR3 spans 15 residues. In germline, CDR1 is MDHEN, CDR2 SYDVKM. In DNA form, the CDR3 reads TGTGCCAGCAGTCTGACAATTCCTCCCAAAAACATTCAGTACTTC. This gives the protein CASSLTIPPKNIQYF.

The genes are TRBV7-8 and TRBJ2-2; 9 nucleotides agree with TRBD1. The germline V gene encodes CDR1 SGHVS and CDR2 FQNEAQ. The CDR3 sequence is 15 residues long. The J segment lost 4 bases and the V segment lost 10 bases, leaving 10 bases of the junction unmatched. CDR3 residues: CATLDGTGITGELFF. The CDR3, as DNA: TGTGCCACATTGGATGGGACAGGGATCACCGGGGAGCTGTTTTTT.

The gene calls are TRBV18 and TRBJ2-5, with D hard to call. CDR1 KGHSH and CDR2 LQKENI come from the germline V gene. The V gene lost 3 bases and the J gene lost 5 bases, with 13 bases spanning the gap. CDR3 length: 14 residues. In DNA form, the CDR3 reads TGTGCCAGCTCACCCTTGACTGATCCCGAGACCCAGTACTTC. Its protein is CASSPLTDPETQYF.

The CDR3 protein is CASSGPLDLNIQYF. The DNA of the CDR3 is TGCGCCAGCAGCGGTCCCCTAGACCTAAACATTCAGTACTTC. This chain links TRBV10-1 with TRBJ2-4; D is ambiguous. Germline-derived CDR1 and CDR2 are WNHNN and SYGVQD (reference sequence). This CDR3 comprises 14 residues. Trimming shortened V by 6 bases and J by 6 bases, and 15 bases separated the two germline ends.

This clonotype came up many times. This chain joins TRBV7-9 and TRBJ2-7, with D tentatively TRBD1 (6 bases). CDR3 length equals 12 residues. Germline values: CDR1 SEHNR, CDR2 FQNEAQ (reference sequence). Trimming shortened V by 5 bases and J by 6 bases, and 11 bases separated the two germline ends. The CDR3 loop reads CASSTGKGEQYF. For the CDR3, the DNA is TGTGCCAGCAGCACAGGGAAGGGCGAGCAGTACTTC. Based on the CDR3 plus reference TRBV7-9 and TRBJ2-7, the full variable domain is DTGVSQNPRHKITKRGQNVTFRCDPISEHNRLYWYRQTLGQGPEFLTYFQNEAQLEKSRLLSDRFSAERPKGSFSTLEIQRTEQGDSAMYLCASSTGKGEQYFGPGTRLTVT.

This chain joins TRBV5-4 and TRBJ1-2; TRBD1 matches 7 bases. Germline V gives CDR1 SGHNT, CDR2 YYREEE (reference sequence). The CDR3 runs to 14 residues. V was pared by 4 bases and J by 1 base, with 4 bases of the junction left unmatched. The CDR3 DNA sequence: TGTGCCAGCAGCCGACAGGGAAATAACTATGGCTACACCTTC. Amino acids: CASSRQGNNYGYTF.

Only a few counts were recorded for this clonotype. Here the CDR3 DNA reads TGTGCCAGCAGTTCTCCCACACGTACGAGCTCTGGGGCCAACGTCCTGACTTTC. Amino acids: CASSSPTRTSSGANVLTF. The gene calls are TRBV28 and TRBJ2-6; D remains unclear. The germline gives CDR1 MDHEN, CDR2 SYDVKM. V lost 4 bases and J lost 0, with 16 bases in between. The CDR3 spans 18 residues.

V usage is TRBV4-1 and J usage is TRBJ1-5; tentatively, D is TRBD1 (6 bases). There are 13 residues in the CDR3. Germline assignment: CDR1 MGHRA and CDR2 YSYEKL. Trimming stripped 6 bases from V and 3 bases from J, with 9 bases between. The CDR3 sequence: CASRGGTNQPQHF. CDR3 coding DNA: TGCGCCAGCAGAGGGGGGACCAATCAGCCCCAGCATTTT.